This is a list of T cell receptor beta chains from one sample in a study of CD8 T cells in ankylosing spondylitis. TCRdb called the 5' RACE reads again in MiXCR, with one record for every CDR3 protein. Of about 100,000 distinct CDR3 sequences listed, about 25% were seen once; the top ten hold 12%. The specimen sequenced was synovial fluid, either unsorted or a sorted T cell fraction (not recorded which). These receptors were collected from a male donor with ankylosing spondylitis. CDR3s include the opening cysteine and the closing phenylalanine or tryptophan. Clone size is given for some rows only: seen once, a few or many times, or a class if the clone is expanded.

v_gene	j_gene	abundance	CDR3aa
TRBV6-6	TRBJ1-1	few	CASSYFGGDAFF
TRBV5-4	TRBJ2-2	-	CASSERLALDRTGELFF
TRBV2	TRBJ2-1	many	CARTSGSNEQFF
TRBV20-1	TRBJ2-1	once	CSAKRLGSYNEQFF
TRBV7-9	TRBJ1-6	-	CASSQENSPLHF
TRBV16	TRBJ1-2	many	CASSQSREIYGYTF
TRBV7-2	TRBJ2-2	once	CASSFRRNTGELFF
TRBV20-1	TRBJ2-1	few	CSAPAQGALLEQFF
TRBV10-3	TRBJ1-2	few	CAISDSGPSLYGYTF
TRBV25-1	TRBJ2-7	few	CASSDQGVGEYEQYF
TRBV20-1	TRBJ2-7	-	CSARGRSDYEQYF
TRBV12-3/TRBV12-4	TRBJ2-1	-	CASRKSSGTYNEQFF
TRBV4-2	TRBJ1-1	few	CASSQGVVNTEAFF
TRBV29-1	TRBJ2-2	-	CSVERDRGQGGELFF
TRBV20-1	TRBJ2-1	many	CSARDWASGTEQFF
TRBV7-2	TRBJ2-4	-	CASSLQLAKNIQYF
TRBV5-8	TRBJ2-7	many	CASNRLAGEQYF
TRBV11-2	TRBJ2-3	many	CASSFRSSTDTQYF
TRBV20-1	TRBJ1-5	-	CSARLPGTVYNQPQHF
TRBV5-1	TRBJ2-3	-	CASSLLLGGHTSTDTQYF